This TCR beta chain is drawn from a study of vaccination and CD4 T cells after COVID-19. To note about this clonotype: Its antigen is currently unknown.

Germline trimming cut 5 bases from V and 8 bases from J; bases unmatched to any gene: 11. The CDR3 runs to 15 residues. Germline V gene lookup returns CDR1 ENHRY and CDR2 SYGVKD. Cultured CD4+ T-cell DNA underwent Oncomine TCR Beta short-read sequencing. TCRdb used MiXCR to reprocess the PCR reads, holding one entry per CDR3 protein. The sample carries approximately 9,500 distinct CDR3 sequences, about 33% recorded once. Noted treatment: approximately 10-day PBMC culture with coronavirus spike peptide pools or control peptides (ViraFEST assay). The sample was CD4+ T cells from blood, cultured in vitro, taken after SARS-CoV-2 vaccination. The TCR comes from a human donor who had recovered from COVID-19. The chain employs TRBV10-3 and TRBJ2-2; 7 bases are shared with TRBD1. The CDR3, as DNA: TGTGCCATCAGTTCCGGGACAGCGGAGATAGGGGAGCTGTTTTTT. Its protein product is CAISSGTAEIGELFF.